Following are 19 T cell receptor beta chains from one sample sequenced in a study of blood T cell repertoires in COVID-19. Only in-frame clones appear in the TCRdb table, and some are missing; sequencing was by immunoSEQ multiplex PCR. The sample includes 250,000 or so clones, approximately 86% seen only once; the top ten take under 2.5%. The sample comprised peripheral blood. The source of these receptors is a man aged 30 to 39 with active or convalescent COVID-19.

The chain combines TRBV7-9 with TRBJ2-5, with unresolved D. CDR3 length equals 14 residues. Trimming pared 1 base from V and 5 bases from J, leaving 11 bases between. Germline CDR1 reads SEHNR; CDR2 reads FQNEAQ (reference sequence). CDR3 bases: TGTGCCAGCAGCTTAGGTGTGGGCAGGGAGACCCAGTACTTC. This encodes CASSLGVGRETQYF.

The chain carries TRBV30 and TRBJ2-7; D gene unclear. CDR3 length: 11 amino acids. Trimming took 2 bases from V and 2 from J, leaving 4 bases between them. CDR1 is GTSNPN and CDR2 is SVGIG in the germline V gene (reference sequence). CDR3 bases: TGTGCCTGGAGTAGAGCCTACGAGCAGTACTTC. Protein: CAWSRAYEQYF.

This rearrangement joins TRBV6-1 to TRBJ1-2, with a tentative D call TRBD1 (6 bases). The length of the CDR3 is 14 residues. Germline-derived CDR1 and CDR2 are MNHNS and SASEGT. With 3 bases removed from V and 4 bases from J, the gap between germline ends came to 12 bases. The CDR3 loop is CASSDRGGLYGYTF. CDR3 in DNA: TGTGCCAGCAGTGACCGGGGGGGGCTCTATGGCTACACCTTC.

In regard to this clone: An end of the junction differs from the germline gene, which may be a read error. The CDR3 loop reads CASSEQQSAF. DNA for the CDR3: TGTGCCAGCAGTGAACAACAGTCGGCCTTC. The V and J genes are TRBV6-1 and TRBJ1-2, with D uncertain. This CDR3 has 10 residues. Germline CDR1 and CDR2: MNHNS and SASEGT.

This chain uses TRBV7-9 with TRBJ1-2; 9 nucleotides match TRBD1. Germline lookup yields CDR1 SEHNR and CDR2 FQNEAQ (reference sequence). This CDR3 comprises 17 residues. The V segment lost 5 bases and the J segment 7 bases; nucleotides outside the gene matches: 17. The CDR3 DNA sequence: TGTGCCAGCAGCCTAGAATTCACGGGGACAGGGTCTGGTGGCTACACCTTC. Translated, it gives CASSLEFTGTGSGGYTF.

The genes are TRBV18 and TRBJ2-7; TRBD2 aligns across 8 bases. Unmatched junction bases numbered 9, after V lost 5 bases and J lost 6 bases. The CDR3 totals 14 residues. Germline V gene lookup returns CDR1 KGHSH and CDR2 LQKENI. The CDR3 bases are TGTGCCAGCTCAATGGGACGGGGGGGCCTCGAGCAGTACTTC. Protein product: CASSMGRGGLEQYF.

This sequence joins TRBV11-2 and TRBJ2-7, with 8 bases matching TRBD2. This CDR3 comprises 15 residues. The V and J ends lost 5 bases and 6 bases, in that order; junction bases with no gene match: 12. Germline assignment: CDR1 SGHAT and CDR2 FQNNGV. The chain's CDR3 is CASSRGGGGSREQYF. As DNA, the CDR3 is TGTGCCAGCAGCCGGGGGGGCGGGGGCTCCCGCGAGCAGTACTTC.

This chain uses TRBV6-5 with TRBJ2-7, with D possibly matching TRBD2 (6 bases). The length of the CDR3 is 14 residues. The V end lost 6 bases, the J end lost 2 bases, and 14 bases lay between the germline ends. The germline V gene has CDR1 MNHEY and CDR2 SVGAGI. Written as DNA, the CDR3 is TGTGCCAGCAGCCCCCAGGCGGGGACCTACGAGCAGTACTTC. The encoded protein is CASSPQAGTYEQYF.

V is TRBV5-6 and J is TRBJ2-5; 8 bases are a match to TRBD2. CDR1 and CDR2 from the germline V gene are SGHDT and YYEEEE. V shed 4 bases, J shed 5 bases, and the junction held 7 bases outside the gene matches. This CDR3 comprises 14 residues. Here the CDR3 reads CASSAQGLDETQYF. CDR3 coding DNA: TGTGCCAGCAGCGCACAGGGACTAGACGAGACCCAGTACTTC. Looking up the rest from reference TRBV5-6 and TRBJ2-5 gives the full variable domain: DAGVTQSPTHLIKTRGQQVTLRCSPKSGHDTVSWYQQALGQGPQFIFQYYEEEERQRGNFPDRFSGHQFPNYSSELNVNALLLGDSALYLCASSAQGLDETQYFGPGTRLLVL.

A remark on this clone: Other DNA sequences from this sample encode an identical CDR3 as well. V and J are TRBV11-2 and TRBJ1-3; the match to TRBD1 covers 7 bases. The CDR3 spans 14 residues. Germline V gene lookup returns CDR1 SGHAT and CDR2 FQNNGV. V dropped 4 bases and J dropped 3; count of bases not matched to a gene: 3. CDR3 coding DNA: TGTGCCAGCAGCTACAGGGGCAGTGGAAACACCATATATTTT. Amino acid sequence: CASSYRGSGNTIYF.

The chain combines TRBV6-5 with TRBJ1-1; D call uncertain. The germline V and J ends were trimmed by 5 bases and 6 bases, with 13 bases remaining between them. The germline gives CDR1 MNHEY, CDR2 SVGAGI. The length of the CDR3 is 13 residues. The CDR3 nucleotides are TGTGCCAGCAGTCTCCGGTGGGAGGCTGAAGCTTTCTTT. Amino acids: CASSLRWEAEAFF.

The V and J genes are TRBV3-1 (or the pseudogene TRBV3-2) and TRBJ1-6; 7 bases align to TRBD1. The V segment lost 1 base and the J segment 14 bases; nucleotides outside the gene matches: 14. The length of the CDR3 is 16 residues. Germline loops: CDR1 LGHDT, CDR2 YNNKEL (reference sequence). Here the CDR3 reads CASSQGPRDSWVTLHF. The DNA for the CDR3 is TGTGCCAGCAGCCAAGGGCCCCGGGACAGCTGGGTCACCCTCCACTTT.

The chain has TRBV2 and TRBJ1-5; D gene ambiguous. CDR3 size: 14 residues. Deletions cut 5 bases from V and 5 bases from J, with 13 bases between. In germline, CDR1 is SNHLY, CDR2 FYNNEI. CDR3 sequence: CASSPAAAYQPQHF. The CDR3 DNA sequence: TGTGCCAGCAGTCCGGCGGCGGCGTATCAGCCCCAGCATTTT.

This clone was counted a single time. V usage is TRBV2 and J usage is TRBJ2-4; 10 nucleotides match TRBD1. The CDR3 contains 13 residues. CDR1 is SNHLY and CDR2 is FYNNEI in the germline V gene. With V trimmed by 7 bases and J by 8 bases, 5 bases remained unmatched. In DNA, the CDR3 is TGTGCCAGCACGGGACAGGGGAAGTACATTCAGTACTTC. This sequence encodes CASTGQGKYIQYF. The variable domain in full, completed from reference TRBV2 and TRBJ2-4, reads EPEVTQTPSHQVTQMGQEVILRCVPISNHLYFYWYRQILGQKVEFLVSFYNNEISEKSEIFDDQFSVERPDGSNFTLKIRSTKLEDSAMYFCASTGQGKYIQYFGAGTRLSVL.

V usage is TRBV18 and J usage is TRBJ2-5, with TRBD2 matching over 7 bases. Per the germline V gene, CDR1 is KGHSH and CDR2 is LQKENI. The V gene end was trimmed by 0 bases and the J gene end by 2 bases; junction bases not matched to a gene: 6. The CDR3 covers 16 residues. The CDR3 loop reads CASSPPSGQDQETQYF. CDR3 sequence (DNA): TGTGCCAGCTCACCACCTAGCGGGCAGGATCAAGAGACCCAGTACTTC.

The CDR3 here is CASSPTGGYGYTF. The CDR3 bases are TGTGCCAGCAGCCCAACAGGGGGCTATGGCTACACCTTC. The genes are TRBV7-2 and TRBJ1-2; 8 bases are a match to TRBD1. This CDR3 is built from 13 residues. The V gene end was trimmed by 5 bases and the J gene end by 4 bases; junction bases not matched to a gene: 3. The germline V gene encodes CDR1 SGHTA and CDR2 FQGNSA.

The rearrangement links TRBV5-1 to TRBJ2-5, with D possibly TRBD2 on 6 matching bases. The V gene's germline CDR1 is SGHRS and CDR2 YFSETQ. The CDR3 length is 16 residues. Trimming removed 2 bases at V and 2 bases at J, with 16 bases between. The CDR3 is CASSFGAGTPQETQYF. In DNA form, the CDR3 reads TGCGCCAGCAGCTTTGGGGCCGGGACTCCTCAAGAGACCCAGTACTTC.

The genes are TRBV3-1 (or the pseudogene TRBV3-2) and TRBJ2-5; D unclear. Germline CDR1 LGHDT, CDR2 YNNKEL (reference sequence). Trimming left V 0 bases short and J 4 bases short, with 9 bases between. There are 14 residues in the CDR3. Written as DNA, the CDR3 is TGTGCCAGCAGCCAAGATCTGAGGTTAGAGACCCAGTACTTC. Translating gives CASSQDLRLETQYF.

V usage is TRBV2 and J usage is TRBJ2-7, with D possibly TRBD1 on 6 matching bases. Trimming removed 6 bases from V and 2 bases from J, with 20 bases in between. This CDR3 spans 16 amino acids. Germline CDR1 is SNHLY and CDR2 is FYNNEI. CDR3 residues: CASSQSRDISTYEQYF. As DNA, the CDR3 is TGTGCCAGCAGCCAATCCCGGGACATTAGTACCTACGAGCAGTACTTC.